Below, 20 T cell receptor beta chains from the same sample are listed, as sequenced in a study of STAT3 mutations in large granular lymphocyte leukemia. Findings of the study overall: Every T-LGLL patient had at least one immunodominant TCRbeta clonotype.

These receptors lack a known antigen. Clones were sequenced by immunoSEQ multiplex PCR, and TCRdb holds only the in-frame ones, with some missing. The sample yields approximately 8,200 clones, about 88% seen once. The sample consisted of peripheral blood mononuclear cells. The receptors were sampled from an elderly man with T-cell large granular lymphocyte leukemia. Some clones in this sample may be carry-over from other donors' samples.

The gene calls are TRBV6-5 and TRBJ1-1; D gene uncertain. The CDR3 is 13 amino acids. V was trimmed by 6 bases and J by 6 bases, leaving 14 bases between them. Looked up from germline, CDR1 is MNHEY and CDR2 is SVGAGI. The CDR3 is CASSPTVLPEAFF. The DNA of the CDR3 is TGTGCCAGCAGCCCCACTGTGCTTCCTGAAGCTTTCTTT.

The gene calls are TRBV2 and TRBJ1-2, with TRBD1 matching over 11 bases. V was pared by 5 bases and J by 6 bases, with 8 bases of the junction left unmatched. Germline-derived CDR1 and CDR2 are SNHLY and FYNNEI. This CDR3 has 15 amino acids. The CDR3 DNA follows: TGTGCCAGCAGTTATTCCGGACAGGGGGCTCATGGCTACACCTTC. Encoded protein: CASSYSGQGAHGYTF.

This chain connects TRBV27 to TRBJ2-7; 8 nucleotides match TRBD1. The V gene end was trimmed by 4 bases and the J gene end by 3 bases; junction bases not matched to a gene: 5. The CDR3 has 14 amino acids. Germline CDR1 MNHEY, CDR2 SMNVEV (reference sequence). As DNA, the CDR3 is TGTGCCAGCAGTTGGGGACAGGACCTCTACGAGCAGTACTTC. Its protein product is CASSWGQDLYEQYF.

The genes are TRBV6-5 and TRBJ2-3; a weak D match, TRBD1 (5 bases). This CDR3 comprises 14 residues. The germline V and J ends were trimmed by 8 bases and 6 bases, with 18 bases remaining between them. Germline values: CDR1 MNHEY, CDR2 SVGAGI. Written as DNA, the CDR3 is TGTGCCAGCGGTGGTAGGTCAGGGCGGGATACGCAGTATTTT. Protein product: CASGGRSGRDTQYF.

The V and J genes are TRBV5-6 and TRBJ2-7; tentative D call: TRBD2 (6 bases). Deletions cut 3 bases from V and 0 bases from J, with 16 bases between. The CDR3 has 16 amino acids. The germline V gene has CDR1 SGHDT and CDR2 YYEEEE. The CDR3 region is CASSSKRVGASYEQYF. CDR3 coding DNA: TGTGCCAGCAGCTCCAAGCGGGTTGGGGCCTCCTACGAGCAGTACTTC.

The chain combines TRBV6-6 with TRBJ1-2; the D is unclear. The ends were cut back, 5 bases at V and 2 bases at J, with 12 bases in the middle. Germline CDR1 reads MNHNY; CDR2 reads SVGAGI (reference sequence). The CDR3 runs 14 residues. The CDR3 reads CASSIASPNYGYTF. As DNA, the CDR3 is TGTGCCAGCAGTATAGCGAGCCCCAACTATGGCTACACCTTC.

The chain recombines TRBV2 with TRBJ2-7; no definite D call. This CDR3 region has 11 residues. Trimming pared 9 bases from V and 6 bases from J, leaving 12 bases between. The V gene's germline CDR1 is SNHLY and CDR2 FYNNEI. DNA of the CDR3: TGTGCCAGTATGGACCCTACCGAGCAGTACTTC. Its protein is CASMDPTEQYF.

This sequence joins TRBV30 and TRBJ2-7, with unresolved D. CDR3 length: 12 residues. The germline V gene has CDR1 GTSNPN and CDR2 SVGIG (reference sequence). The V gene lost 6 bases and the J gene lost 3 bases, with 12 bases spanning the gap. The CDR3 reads CACARQRYEQYF. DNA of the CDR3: TGTGCCTGCGCCCGGCAGCGCTACGAGCAGTACTTC.

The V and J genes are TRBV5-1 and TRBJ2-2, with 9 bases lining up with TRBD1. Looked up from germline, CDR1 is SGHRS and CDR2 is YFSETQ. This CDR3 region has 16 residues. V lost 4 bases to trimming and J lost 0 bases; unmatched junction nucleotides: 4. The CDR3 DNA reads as TGCGCCAGCAGCGGGGGGACAGGGCCGAACACCGGGGAGCTGTTTTTT. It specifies CASSGGTGPNTGELFF.

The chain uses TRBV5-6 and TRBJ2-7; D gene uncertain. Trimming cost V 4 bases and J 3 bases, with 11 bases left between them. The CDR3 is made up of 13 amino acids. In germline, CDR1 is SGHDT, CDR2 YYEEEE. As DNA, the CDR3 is TGTGCCAGCAGCACGACAAGGGTCTACGAGCAGTACTTC. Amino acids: CASSTTRVYEQYF. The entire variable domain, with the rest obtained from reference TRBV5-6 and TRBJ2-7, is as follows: DAGVTQSPTHLIKTRGQQVTLRCSPKSGHDTVSWYQQALGQGPQFIFQYYEEEERQRGNFPDRFSGHQFPNYSSELNVNALLLGDSALYLCASSTTRVYEQYFGPGTRLTVT.

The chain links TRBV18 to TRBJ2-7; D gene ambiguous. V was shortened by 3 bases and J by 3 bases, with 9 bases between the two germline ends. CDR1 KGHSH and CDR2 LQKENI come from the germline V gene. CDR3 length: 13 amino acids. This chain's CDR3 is CASSPLDGYEQYF. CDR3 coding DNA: TGTGCCAGCTCACCCCTTGACGGCTACGAGCAGTACTTC.

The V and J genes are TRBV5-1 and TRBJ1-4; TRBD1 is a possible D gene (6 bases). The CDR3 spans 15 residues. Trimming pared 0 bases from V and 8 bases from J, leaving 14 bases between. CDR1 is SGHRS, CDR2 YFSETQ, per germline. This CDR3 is CASSLDGKGEEKLFF. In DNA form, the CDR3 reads TGCGCCAGCAGCTTGGACGGAAAGGGGGAGGAAAAACTGTTTTTT. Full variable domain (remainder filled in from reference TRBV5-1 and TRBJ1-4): KAGVTQTPRYLIKTRGQQVTLSCSPISGHRSVSWYQQTPGQGLQFLFEYFSETQRNKGNFPGRFSGRQFSNSRSEMNVSTLELGDSALYLCASSLDGKGEEKLFFGSGTQLSVL.

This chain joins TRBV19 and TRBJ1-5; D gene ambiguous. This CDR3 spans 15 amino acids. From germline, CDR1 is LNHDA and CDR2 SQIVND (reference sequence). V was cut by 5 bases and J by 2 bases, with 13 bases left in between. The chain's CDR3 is CASSVYGGGNQPQHF. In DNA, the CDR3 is TGTGCCAGTAGTGTATACGGCGGCGGCAATCAGCCCCAGCATTTT.

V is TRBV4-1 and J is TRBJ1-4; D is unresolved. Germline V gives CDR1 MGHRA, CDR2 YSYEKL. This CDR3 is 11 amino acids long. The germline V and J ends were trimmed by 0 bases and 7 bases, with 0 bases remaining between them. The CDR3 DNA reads TGCGCCAGCAGCCAAGATGAAAAACTGTTTTTT. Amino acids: CASSQDEKLFF.

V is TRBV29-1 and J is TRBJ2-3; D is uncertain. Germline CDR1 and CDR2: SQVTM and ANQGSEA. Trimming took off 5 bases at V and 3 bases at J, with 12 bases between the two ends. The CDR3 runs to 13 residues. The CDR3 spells CSVLVSDTDTQYF. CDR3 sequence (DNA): TGCAGCGTTCTTGTGTCAGATACAGATACGCAGTATTTT.

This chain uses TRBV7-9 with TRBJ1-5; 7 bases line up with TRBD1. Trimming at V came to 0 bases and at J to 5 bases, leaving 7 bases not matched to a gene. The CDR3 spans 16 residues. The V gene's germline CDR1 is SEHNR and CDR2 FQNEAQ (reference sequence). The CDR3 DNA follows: TGTGCCAGCAGCTTAGCGGCCGGGACAGAGTATCAGCCCCAGCATTTT. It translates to CASSLAAGTEYQPQHF.

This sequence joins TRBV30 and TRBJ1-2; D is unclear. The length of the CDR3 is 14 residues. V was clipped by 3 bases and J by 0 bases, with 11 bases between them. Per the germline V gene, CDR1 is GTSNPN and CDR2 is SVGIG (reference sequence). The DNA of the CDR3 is TGTGCCTGGAGCCAAGAGTACCCTAACTATGGCTACACCTTC. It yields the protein CAWSQEYPNYGYTF.

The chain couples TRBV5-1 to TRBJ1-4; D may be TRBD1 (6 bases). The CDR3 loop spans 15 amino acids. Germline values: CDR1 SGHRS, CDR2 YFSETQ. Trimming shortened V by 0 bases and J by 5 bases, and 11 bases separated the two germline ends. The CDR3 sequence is CASSLGPGVNEKLFF. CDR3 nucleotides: TGCGCCAGCAGCTTGGGGCCAGGGGTAAATGAAAAACTGTTTTTT.

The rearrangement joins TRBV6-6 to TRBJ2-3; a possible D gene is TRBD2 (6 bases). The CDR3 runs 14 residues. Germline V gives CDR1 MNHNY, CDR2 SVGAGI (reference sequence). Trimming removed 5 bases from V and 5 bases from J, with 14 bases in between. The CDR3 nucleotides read TGTGCCAGCAGTGGGGTACTAGCTGGAGATACGCAGTATTTT. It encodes CASSGVLAGDTQYF.

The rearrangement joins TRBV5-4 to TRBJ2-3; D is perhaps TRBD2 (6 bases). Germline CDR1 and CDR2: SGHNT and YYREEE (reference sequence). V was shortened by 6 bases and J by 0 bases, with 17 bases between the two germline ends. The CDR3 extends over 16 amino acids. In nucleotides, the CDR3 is TGTGCCAGCACCATCGCGGGATTCTCTAGCACAGATACGCAGTATTTT. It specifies CASTIAGFSSTDTQYF. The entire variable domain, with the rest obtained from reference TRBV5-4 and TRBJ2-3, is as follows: ETGVTQSPTHLIKTRGQQVTLRCSSQSGHNTVSWYQQALGQGPQFIFQYYREEENGRGNFPPRFSGLQFPNYSSELNVNALELDDSALYLCASTIAGFSSTDTQYFGPGTRLTVL.